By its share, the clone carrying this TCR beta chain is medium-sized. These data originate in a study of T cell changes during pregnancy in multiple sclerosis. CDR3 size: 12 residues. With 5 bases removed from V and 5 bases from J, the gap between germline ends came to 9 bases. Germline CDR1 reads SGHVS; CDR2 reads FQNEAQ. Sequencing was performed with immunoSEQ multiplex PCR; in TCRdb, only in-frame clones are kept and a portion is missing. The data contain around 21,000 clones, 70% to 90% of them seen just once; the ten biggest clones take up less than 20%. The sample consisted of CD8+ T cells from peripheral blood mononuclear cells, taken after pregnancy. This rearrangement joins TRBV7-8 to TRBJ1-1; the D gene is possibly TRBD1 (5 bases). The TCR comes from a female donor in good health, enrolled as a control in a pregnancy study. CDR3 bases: TGTGCCAGCAGCACTGGGGGGACTGAAGCTTTCTTT. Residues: CASSTGGTEAFF.